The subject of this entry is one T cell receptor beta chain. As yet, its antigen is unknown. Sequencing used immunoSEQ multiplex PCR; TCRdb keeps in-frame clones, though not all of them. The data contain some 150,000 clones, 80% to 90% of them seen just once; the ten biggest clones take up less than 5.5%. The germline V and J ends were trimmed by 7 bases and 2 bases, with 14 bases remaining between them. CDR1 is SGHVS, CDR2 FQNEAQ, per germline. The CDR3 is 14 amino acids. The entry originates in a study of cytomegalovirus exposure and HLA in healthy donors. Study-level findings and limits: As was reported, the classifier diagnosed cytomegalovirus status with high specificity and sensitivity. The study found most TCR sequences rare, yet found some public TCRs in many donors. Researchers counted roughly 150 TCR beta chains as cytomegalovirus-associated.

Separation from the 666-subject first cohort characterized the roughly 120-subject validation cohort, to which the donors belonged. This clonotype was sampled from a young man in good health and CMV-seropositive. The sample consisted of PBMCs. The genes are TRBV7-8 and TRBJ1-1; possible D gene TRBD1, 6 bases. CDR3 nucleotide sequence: TGTGCCAGCACCGATGGGGGGGGCAACACTGAAGCTTTCTTT. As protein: CASTDGGGNTEAFF.